The present T cell receptor (beta chain) was sequenced within a study of T cell responses to AZD1222 COVID-19 vaccine. Study-level findings and limits: Spike-specific TCRs gained breadth and depth after people received two AZD1222 doses.

TCRdb's copy holds only in-frame clones and misses some; the assay was immunoSEQ multiplex PCR. Of around 130,000 clones listed, 88% are singletons. V dropped 3 bases and J dropped 3 bases, with 13 bases sitting between them. The germline CDR1 and CDR2 sequences are SGDLS and YYNGEE. The CDR3 sequence is 14 residues long. Notes on this clone: The antigen is not known.

The chain couples TRBV9 to TRBJ2-7, with D maybe TRBD1 (5 bases). The sequence derives from an adult in good health. Sequencing was performed on peripheral blood, taken on day 0 of MenACWY control vaccination. In DNA, the CDR3 is TGTGCCAGCAGCGCCCTAGGGGCCAACTACGAGCAGTACTTC. Protein: CASSALGANYEQYF.